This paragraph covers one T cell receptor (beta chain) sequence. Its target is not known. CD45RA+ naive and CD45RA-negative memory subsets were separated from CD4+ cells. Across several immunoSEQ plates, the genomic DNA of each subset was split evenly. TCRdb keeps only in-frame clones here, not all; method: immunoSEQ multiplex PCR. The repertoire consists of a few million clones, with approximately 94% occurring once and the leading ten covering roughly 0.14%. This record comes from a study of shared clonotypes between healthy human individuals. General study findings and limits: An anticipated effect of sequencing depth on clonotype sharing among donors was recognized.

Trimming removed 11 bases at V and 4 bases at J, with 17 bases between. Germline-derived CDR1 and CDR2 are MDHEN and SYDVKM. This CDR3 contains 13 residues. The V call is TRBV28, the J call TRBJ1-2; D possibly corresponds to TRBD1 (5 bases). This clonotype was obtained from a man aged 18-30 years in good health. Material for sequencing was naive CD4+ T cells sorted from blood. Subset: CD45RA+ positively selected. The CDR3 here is CAASGQAGYGYTF. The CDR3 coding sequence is TGTGCCGCCTCGGGGCAAGCAGGCTATGGCTACACCTTC.